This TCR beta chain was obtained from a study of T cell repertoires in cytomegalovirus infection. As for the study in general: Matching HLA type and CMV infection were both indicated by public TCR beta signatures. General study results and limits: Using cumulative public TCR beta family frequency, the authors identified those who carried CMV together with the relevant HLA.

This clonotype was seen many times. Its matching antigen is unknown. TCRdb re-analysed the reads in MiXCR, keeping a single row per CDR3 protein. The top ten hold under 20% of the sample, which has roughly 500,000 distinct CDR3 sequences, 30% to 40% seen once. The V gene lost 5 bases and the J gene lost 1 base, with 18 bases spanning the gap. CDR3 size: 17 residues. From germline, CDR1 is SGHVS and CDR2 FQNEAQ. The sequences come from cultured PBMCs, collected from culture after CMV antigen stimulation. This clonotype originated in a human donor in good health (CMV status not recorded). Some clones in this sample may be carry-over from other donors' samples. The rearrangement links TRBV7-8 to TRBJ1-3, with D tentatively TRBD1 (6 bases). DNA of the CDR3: TGTGCCAGCAGCCTGCGACCCAAGGGGGGGTCTGGAAACACCATATATTTT. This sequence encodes CASSLRPKGGSGNTIYF.